Listed below are T cell receptor beta chains from one sample, sequenced in a study of Ad26.COV2.S vaccination and SARS-CoV-2 variants. Profiled with immunoSEQ multiplex PCR; TCRdb holds only in-frame clones, not every one. This table has about 400,000 clones, around 93% appearing once. The sequenced sample was peripheral blood, obtained in a trial of Ad26.COV2.S vaccine versus placebo. The source of these receptors is a person between 18 and 65 years old who received the Ad26.COV2.S COVID-19 vaccine or a placebo. The CDR3 runs from the conserved cysteine through the conserved F or W. The D gene is left open where the match is weak. Only some rows state a clone size, as once, few, many or a class for expanded clones.

TRBV19,-,TRBJ2-5,-,TGTGCCAGTAGTATGGTTCTCGGCAGGGTAGAGACCCAGTACTTC,CASSMVLGRVETQYF
TRBV6-4,-,TRBJ2-1,TRBD2,TGTGCCAGCAGTGACGGGACTAGCGGGGGGGCTGAGCAGTTCTTC,CASSDGTSGGAEQFF
TRBV4-1,-,TRBJ1-1,-,TGCGCCAGCAGCCGCTTCTCTCCGAACACTGAAGCTTTCTTT,CASSRFSPNTEAFF
TRBV18,-,TRBJ1-2,-,TGTGCCAGCTCACGGCCGGGAGGAAACTATGGCTACACCTTC,CASSRPGGNYGYTF
TRBV19,-,TRBJ2-3,-,TGTGCCAGTAGTATAGGGACGGTAGATACGCAGTATTTT,CASSIGTVDTQYF
TRBV6-2/TRBV6-3,-,TRBJ1-2,TRBD1,TGTGCCAGCAGTTACTTCATCGGGACAGGGTTCCCTGGCTACACCTTC,CASSYFIGTGFPGYTF
TRBV6-5,-,TRBJ2-7,TRBD2,TGTGCCAGCAGCTCGGGGGGGGCCGGGGGCTACGAGCAGTACTTC,CASSSGGAGGYEQYF
TRBV6-5,-,TRBJ1-1,-,TGTGCCAGCAGGCACGGAAAAACTGAAGCTTTCTTT,CASRHGKTEAFF
TRBV30,once,TRBJ1-1,-,TGTGCCTGGAGTGTAGGGGCTTCGGGGACTGAAGCTTTCTTT,CAWSVGASGTEAFF
TRBV7-9,-,TRBJ2-6,-,TGTGCCAGCAGCCGCCCACAGGCTGGGGCCAACGTCCTGACTTTC,CASSRPQAGANVLTF
TRBV4-1,-,TRBJ2-1,-,TGCGCCAGCAGCCCTGGAGGCGCAAGGTCCTACAATGAGCAGTTCTTC,CASSPGGARSYNEQFF
TRBV6-4,-,TRBJ1-2,-,TGTGCCAGCAGTGAAGGGCAGGGGCCCTTCTATGGCTACACCTTC,CASSEGQGPFYGYTF
TRBV6-2/TRBV6-3,few,TRBJ1-5,-,TGTGCCAGCAGTTATGAGGCGTTTTTGTCGCGGCCCCAGCATTTT,CASSYEAFLSRPQHF
TRBV7-8,-,TRBJ2-3,TRBD2,TGTGCCAGCAGCTCCATGCTAGCGGGGGGAACAGATACGCAGTATTTT,CASSSMLAGGTDTQYF
TRBV15,-,TRBJ1-2,TRBD1,TGTGCCACCAGCAGGAGAGTCATGACAGGGGTGGGCGGCTACACCTTC,CATSRRVMTGVGGYTF
TRBV27,-,TRBJ2-7,TRBD1,TGTGCCAGCAGTTTATCGTGGGACAGCTCCTACGAGCAGTACTTC,CASSLSWDSSYEQYF
TRBV12-3/TRBV12-4,once,TRBJ2-5,-,TGTGCCAGCAGGCAGCGGCTCCAAGAGACCCAGTACTTC,CASRQRLQETQYF
TRBV25-1,-,TRBJ2-1,-,TGTGCCAGCAGGCCGAGTAAGAGGGATCGAAATGAGCAGTTCTTC,CASRPSKRDRNEQFF
TRBV7-9,-,TRBJ1-1,-,TGTGCCAGCAGCTTAGGTCCGTCTGGGACTGAAGCTTTCTTT,CASSLGPSGTEAFF
TRBV7-9,once,TRBJ1-2,-,TGTGCCAGCAGCTTAGAGAACTATGGCTACACCTTC,CASSLENYGYTF
TRBV29-1,-,TRBJ2-2,-,TGCAGCGTATTTCGGGGGAACACCGGGGAGCTGTTTTTT,CSVFRGNTGELFF
TRBV7-2,-,TRBJ2-5,-,TGTGCCAGCAGCTTAGCGTATGAGACCCAGTACTTC,CASSLAYETQYF
TRBV6-5,once,TRBJ2-7,-,TGTGCCAGCCGCCCAGGGACGGCCTCAGAGCAGTACTTC,CASRPGTASEQYF
TRBV7-9,-,TRBJ2-1,TRBD2,TGTGCCAGCAGCTTAGTCTTTGGGCTAGCGGGTGACAATGAGCAGTTCTTC,CASSLVFGLAGDNEQFF
TRBV12-2,-,TRBJ2-3,-,TGTGCAAGTCGCCCGGGACTAGCGGGGGGGCCTCACGATACGCAGTATTTT,CASRPGLAGGPHDTQYF
TRBV2,-,TRBJ1-2,-,TGTGCCAGCAGTGAATCGGCGGCCAAGTCCCTCTTC,CASSESAAKSLF
TRBV28,many,TRBJ1-1,-,TGTGCCAGCAGTTTAGGTCAGAACACTGAAGCTTTCTTT,CASSLGQNTEAFF
TRBV11-1,-,TRBJ2-6,-,TGTGCCAGCAGCGCCCTCCGGGGCGCTGGGGCCAACGTCCTGACTTTC,CASSALRGAGANVLTF
TRBV5-6,-,TRBJ2-1,TRBD1,TGTGCCAGCAGCTTCGGGCAGGGGGCCTACAATGAGCAGTTCTTC,CASSFGQGAYNEQFF
TRBV5-1,once,TRBJ2-5,-,TGCGCCAGCAGCTCACTGTCTACTCAAGAGACCCAGTACTTC,CASSSLSTQETQYF
TRBV4-3,-,TRBJ1-4,-,TGCGCCAGCAGCCTCAACGAAAGGGATGCACTGTTTTTT,CASSLNERDALFF
TRBV18,-,TRBJ2-1,-,TGTGCCAGCTCACTCGGCTCCTACAATGAGCAGTTCTTC,CASSLGSYNEQFF
TRBV5-1,-,TRBJ2-7,TRBD1,TGCGCCAGCAGCTTGGACAGGGGGAGTTTTGAGCAGTACTTC,CASSLDRGSFEQYF
TRBV6-1,-,TRBJ1-6,-,TGTGCCAGCAGTGACGTCGTGCGTTCACCCCTCCACTTT,CASSDVVRSPLHF
TRBV11-3,-,TRBJ2-7,-,TGTGCCAGCAGCTTGCCGGGCAACTCCTACGAGCAGTACTTC,CASSLPGNSYEQYF
TRBV10-3,-,TRBJ1-2,-,TGTGCCATCAGTGAGTCTTGGGGAGTGACCGGCTACACCTTC,CAISESWGVTGYTF
TRBV30,-,TRBJ2-7,-,TGTGCCTGGAGTGTGGGCAGTACCTACGAGCAGTACTTC,CAWSVGSTYEQYF
TRBV18,-,TRBJ1-4,-,TGTGCCAGCTCACCTCGACAGGCAACTAATGAAAAACTGTTTTTT,CASSPRQATNEKLFF
TRBV6-6,-,TRBJ2-1,-,TGTGCCAGCAGCACTCAAGGCGATGAGCAGTTCTTC,CASSTQGDEQFF
TRBV5-8,-,TRBJ2-3,-,TGTGCCAGCAGGCGGAATGTTTGGGGTACGCAGTATTTT,CASRRNVWGTQYF
TRBV2,once,TRBJ2-6,-,TGTGCCAGCAGTGGACGGAACGGCACCTCTGGGGCCAACGTCCTGACTTTC,CASSGRNGTSGANVLTF
TRBV6-2/TRBV6-3,once,TRBJ1-1,TRBD1,TGTGCCAGCAGCAAAACCTCGACAGGGGAGACTGAAGCTTTCTTT,CASSKTSTGETEAFF
TRBV5-4,-,TRBJ2-7,-,TGTGCCAGCAGTTTTCGTCCGGGACCGCAGTACGAGCAGTACTTC,CASSFRPGPQYEQYF
TRBV19,once,TRBJ1-1,TRBD1,TGTGCCAGTCGCCGGACAGGGAGCACTGAAGCTTTCTTT,CASRRTGSTEAFF
TRBV28,-,TRBJ2-7,-,TGTGCCAGCAGTTTATTTAGGTTAGGACGGCAGAAATCTTCCTACGAGCAGTACTTC,CASSLFRLGRQKSSYEQYF
TRBV7-2,-,TRBJ1-4,-,TGTGCCAGCAGCCGCGGACCGGGGGAAAAACTGTTTTTT,CASSRGPGEKLFF
TRBV5-1,-,TRBJ1-1,TRBD1,TGCGCCAGCAGCCAAATGACAGGGGAGAACACTGAAGCTTTCTTT,CASSQMTGENTEAFF
TRBV5-1,-,TRBJ2-1,TRBD2,TGCGCCAGCAGCGCCGATTCTAGCGGGGGGGCTGTTGAGCAGTTCTTC,CASSADSSGGAVEQFF
TRBV7-9,-,TRBJ1-2,-,TGTGCCAGCAGCTTAGGGGGGGCGACTCATGGCTACACCTTC,CASSLGGATHGYTF
TRBV3-1/TRBV3-2,once,TRBJ1-1,-,TGTGCCAGCAGCCAAGATCCCCGGAGCTGGGATGCTTTCTTT,CASSQDPRSWDAFF
TRBV27,-,TRBJ2-1,-,TGTGCCAGCAGTTTAATGGAGGTGACAGGCATCAATGAGCAGTTCTTC,CASSLMEVTGINEQFF
TRBV5-1,-,TRBJ1-4,TRBD1,TGCGCCAGCAAGACAGGGGGGGAGGAAAAACTGTTTTTT,CASKTGGEEKLFF
TRBV29-1,-,TRBJ2-1,-,TGCAGCGTCGGAAGGGGGGGCAATGAGCAGTTCTTC,CSVGRGGNEQFF
TRBV5-5,-,TRBJ2-3,TRBD2,TGTGCCAGCATCCGACTAGCGACAAGGGGGACAGATACGCAGTATTTT,CASIRLATRGTDTQYF
TRBV28,-,TRBJ2-7,-,TGTGCCAGCAGTTCCCTGGCCGGTCGCTCCTACGAGCAGTACTTC,CASSSLAGRSYEQYF
TRBV7-2,-,TRBJ1-2,-,TGTGCCAGCAGCCCATACGGACAGATGGAAGTCTATGGCTACACCTTC,CASSPYGQMEVYGYTF
TRBV6-5,-,TRBJ1-1,TRBD1,TGTGCCAGCAGTTACTCTCGGACAGGTGGCACTGAAGCTTTCTTT,CASSYSRTGGTEAFF